The present entry profiles one T cell receptor (beta chain) with its context. What antigen it recognizes has not been identified. There are no base qualities to consult, and no much larger clone falls within one base. This record comes from a study of graft-versus-host responses after intestinal transplantation (dated by TCRdb to the early 2020s). Looking at the study overall: Recipients received multivisceral, liver-intestinal, or isolated intestinal transplants. Alloreactive clones were identified by sequencing pre-transplant mixed lymphocyte reaction products and comparing these products with unstimulated pre-transplant donor and recipient T cells. Every recipient was given anti-thymocyte globulin induction, then maintenance tacrolimus and steroids for around three years. Graft-versus-host and host-versus-graft alloreactive T cell clones were tracked in the graft, circulation and bone marrow after intestinal transplantation using bulk TCR-beta CDR3 sequencing. A peak of at least 4% donor T cells among recipient peripheral blood mononuclear cells was the definition used for donor T cell macrochimerism. Rather than being sequenced by the commercial service, samples from a few later patients were sequenced in-house on an Illumina MiSeq and processed with MiXCR. The cohort enrolled some 23 intestinal transplant recipients, one of whom was a retransplant, and a few patients without pretransplant specimens were excluded. Summary of the overall study and its limitations: High GvH to HvG T cell clonal ratios were observed in the allografts of patients with donor T cell macrochimerism. GvH clones were detected in recipient bone marrow, and some of these GvH clones were observed earlier in ileal mucosa or blood, consistent with an intestinal mucosal origin. Early after transplant, declines in HvG clones were associated with peak levels of circulating GvH clones. The conclusions were limited by the relatively low number and heterogeneity of the intestinal transplant patients.

The library was built by means of the immunoSEQ multiplex PCR assay. In most patients, genomic DNA was isolated using the Qiagen DNeasy Blood and Tissue Kit and sent frozen to Adaptive Biotechnologies for TCR sequencing. High-throughput TCR-beta CDR3 sequencing of genomic DNA from most patients was performed by Adaptive Biotechnologies. In the authors' own workflow: Adaptive's ImmunoSEQ software was the source of the TCR sequencing data for about 18 patients, while a few other patients were processed with MiXCR and VDJtools. To correct CD4 versus CD8 sorting errors, sequences present in both subsets at a frequency ratio below 5:1 were removed. CDR3 nucleotide sequences shared between donor and recipient were removed because the origin of such sequences could not be assigned. Alloreactive clones required at least 2-fold expansion over unstimulated cells and minimum CFSE-low frequency of 0.002% (template counts) or 0.001% (read counts). Clones were considered mappable if detected in sequenced pre-transplant spleen, lymph node, or MLR CFSE-low populations of the donor or recipient. The cumulative frequency of alloreactive clones was calculated as a percentage of all sequences, weighted by copy number. The table comes from immuneACCESS by way of TCRdb, which keeps in-frame sequences with V and J called. Part of the clones is missing from these tables; in studies checked, under half for an unresolved V gene and the rest for unknown reasons. That table supplies the V and J calls and clone size; D and trimming were determined from the DNA. In all, the sample holds fewer than 85,000 clones, and about 90% of those were seen once. The ten top clones hold roughly 2.5% of the sample.

The time point label, read with the paper, signifies: cells obtained before transplantation from donor or recipient. CD3+CD4+ and CD3+CD8+ populations were FACS-sorted from unstimulated pre-transplant donor and recipient cells taken from spleen or lymph nodes. A distance of 3 bases separates the germline ends of V and J, which lose 4 bases and 2 bases respectively. The CDR3 numbers 12 residues from cysteine through phenylalanine. Of the read, only the CDR3 DNA is kept; its 36 bases are in frame from base 1. Via the germline V gene (reference sequence), CDR1 is SEHNR and CDR2 FQNEAQ. The sequence came from a human donor who received an intestinal transplant. The rearranged segments are TRBV7-9 and TRBJ1-3; no D gene can be assigned with confidence. The starting material was unstimulated CD8+ T cells sorted from spleen or lymph node cells, obtained before intestinal transplant. The CDR3 region has the sequence CASSSTGNTIYF. The DNA sequence reads TGTGCCAGCAGCTCCACTGGAAACACCATATATTTT.